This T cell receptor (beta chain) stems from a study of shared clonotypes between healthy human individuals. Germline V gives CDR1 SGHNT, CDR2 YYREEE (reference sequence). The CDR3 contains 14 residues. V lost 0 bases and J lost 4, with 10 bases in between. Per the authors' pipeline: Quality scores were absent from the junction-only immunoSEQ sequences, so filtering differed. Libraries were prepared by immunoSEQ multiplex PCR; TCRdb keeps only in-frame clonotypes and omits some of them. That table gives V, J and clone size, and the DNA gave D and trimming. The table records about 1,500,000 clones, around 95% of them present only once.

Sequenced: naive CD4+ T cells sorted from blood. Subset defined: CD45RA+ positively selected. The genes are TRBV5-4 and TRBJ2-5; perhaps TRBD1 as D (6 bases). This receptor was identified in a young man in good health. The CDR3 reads CASSLVDSGETQYF. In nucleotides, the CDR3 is TGTGCCAGCAGCTTGGTGGACAGCGGAGAGACCCAGTACTTC.